The clone carrying this T cell receptor (beta chain) was detected ten times or more. Unique molecular identifiers were used to barcode this TCRbeta library. A single record per CDR3 protein comes from TCRdb applying MiXCR to the PCR reads. The table includes under 450,000 distinct CDR3 sequences, 10% to 15% detected once. This record belongs to a study of T-cell reconstitution after alpha-beta-depleted transplantation in children. V gave up 7 bases and J gave up 3 bases, with 10 bases separating them. The germline gives CDR1 SQVTM, CDR2 ANQGSEA. The CDR3 spans 12 residues. The V gene is TRBV29-1, the J gene TRBJ1-3; no definite D call. The sample consisted of PBMCs, taken from the stem cell graft. The clonotype originates from a human donor who donated a stem cell graft to a child with Fanconi anemia. The chain's CDR3 is CSAILGGNTIYF. The CDR3, as DNA: TGCAGCGCTATACTGGGTGGAAACACCATATATTTT. The whole variable domain, filled in from reference TRBV29-1 and TRBJ1-3, reads SAVISQKPSRDICQRGTSLTIQCQVDSQVTMMFWYRQQPGQSLTLIATANQGSEATYESGFVIDKFPISRPNLTFSTLTVSNMSPEDSSIYLCSAILGGNTIYFGEGSWLTVV.